A selection of T cell receptor beta chains follows, all from one sample in a study of cytomegalovirus exposure and HLA in healthy donors. Only in-frame clones appear in the TCRdb table, and some are missing; sequencing was by immunoSEQ multiplex PCR. The sample yields approximately 150,000 clones, 80% to 90% seen once. Specimen: PBMCs. These receptors originate from a woman aged 45 to 65 in good health and CMV-seronegative. Each CDR3 is given with its conserved first and last residue. The D gene is left open where the match is weak. Expanded clones are given a class, and other clones once, few, many or no size at all.

size: -; D: -; V: TRBV19; J: TRBJ2-4; DNA: TGTGCCAGTAGTATAGTTCGGGTGTTGGACAAAAACATTCAGTACTTC; CDR3: CASSIVRVLDKNIQYF
size: -; D: -; V: TRBV7-6; J: TRBJ2-1; DNA: TGTGCCAGCAGCTTACCGCAGGGTGAGCAGTTCTTC; CDR3: CASSLPQGEQFF
size: -; D: -; V: TRBV18; J: TRBJ2-1; DNA: TGTGCCAGCTCACCAACTCTCTCGTCAGGAGAGCAGTTCTTC; CDR3: CASSPTLSSGEQFF
size: -; D: -; V: TRBV10-2; J: TRBJ1-5; DNA: TGCGCCAGCAGTGAGTCCAACAGGAATCAGCCCCAGCATTTT; CDR3: CASSESNRNQPQHF
size: -; D: -; V: TRBV2; J: TRBJ1-1; DNA: TGTGCCAGCAGAGCCGGGAGGACTGAAGCTTTCTTT; CDR3: CASRAGRTEAFF
size: few; D: TRBD2; V: TRBV19; J: TRBJ2-1; DNA: TGTGCCAGTAGTGGGTCTAGCGGGCCATACAATGAGCAGTTCTTC; CDR3: CASSGSSGPYNEQFF
size: -; D: -; V: TRBV30; J: TRBJ1-2; DNA: TGTGCCTGGAGTGTGAGGGGGAATGGCTACACCTTC; CDR3: CAWSVRGNGYTF
size: few; D: -; V: TRBV19; J: TRBJ2-2; DNA: TGTGCCAGTAGTATAGATATAACCGGGGAGCTGTTTTTT; CDR3: CASSIDITGELFF
size: -; D: TRBD1; V: TRBV30; J: TRBJ1-2; DNA: TGTGCCTGGAACAGACAGGGAATAAGTTTAATGGGTGGCTACACCTTC; CDR3: CAWNRQGISLMGGYTF
size: -; D: TRBD2; V: TRBV5-5; J: TRBJ2-3; DNA: TGTGCCAGCAGCTTGGGGGCGGGGGGGCTCACAGATACGCAGTATTTT; CDR3: CASSLGAGGLTDTQYF
size: once; D: -; V: TRBV7-2; J: TRBJ1-1; DNA: TGTGCCAGCAGTCTAGGGGGTCAGTTTAACACTGAAGCTTTCTTT; CDR3: CASSLGGQFNTEAFF
size: -; D: TRBD2; V: TRBV7-2; J: TRBJ2-7; DNA: TGTGCCAGCAGCTTAAACCCTAGCGGGTACGAGCAGTACTTC; CDR3: CASSLNPSGYEQYF
size: -; D: TRBD1; V: TRBV7-9; J: TRBJ2-1; DNA: TGTGCCAGCAGCCCAAGGATAGGGGACAGGAACTACAATGAGCAGTTCTTC; CDR3: CASSPRIGDRNYNEQFF
size: -; D: -; V: TRBV5-4; J: TRBJ1-2; DNA: TGTGCCAGCAAAAATCGCGGGGATTACTATGGCTACACCTTC; CDR3: CASKNRGDYYGYTF
size: -; D: -; V: TRBV6-1; J: TRBJ1-1; DNA: TGTGCCAGCAGTGAAGAGGGGGTGTATCGCACTGAAGCTTTCTTT; CDR3: CASSEEGVYRTEAFF